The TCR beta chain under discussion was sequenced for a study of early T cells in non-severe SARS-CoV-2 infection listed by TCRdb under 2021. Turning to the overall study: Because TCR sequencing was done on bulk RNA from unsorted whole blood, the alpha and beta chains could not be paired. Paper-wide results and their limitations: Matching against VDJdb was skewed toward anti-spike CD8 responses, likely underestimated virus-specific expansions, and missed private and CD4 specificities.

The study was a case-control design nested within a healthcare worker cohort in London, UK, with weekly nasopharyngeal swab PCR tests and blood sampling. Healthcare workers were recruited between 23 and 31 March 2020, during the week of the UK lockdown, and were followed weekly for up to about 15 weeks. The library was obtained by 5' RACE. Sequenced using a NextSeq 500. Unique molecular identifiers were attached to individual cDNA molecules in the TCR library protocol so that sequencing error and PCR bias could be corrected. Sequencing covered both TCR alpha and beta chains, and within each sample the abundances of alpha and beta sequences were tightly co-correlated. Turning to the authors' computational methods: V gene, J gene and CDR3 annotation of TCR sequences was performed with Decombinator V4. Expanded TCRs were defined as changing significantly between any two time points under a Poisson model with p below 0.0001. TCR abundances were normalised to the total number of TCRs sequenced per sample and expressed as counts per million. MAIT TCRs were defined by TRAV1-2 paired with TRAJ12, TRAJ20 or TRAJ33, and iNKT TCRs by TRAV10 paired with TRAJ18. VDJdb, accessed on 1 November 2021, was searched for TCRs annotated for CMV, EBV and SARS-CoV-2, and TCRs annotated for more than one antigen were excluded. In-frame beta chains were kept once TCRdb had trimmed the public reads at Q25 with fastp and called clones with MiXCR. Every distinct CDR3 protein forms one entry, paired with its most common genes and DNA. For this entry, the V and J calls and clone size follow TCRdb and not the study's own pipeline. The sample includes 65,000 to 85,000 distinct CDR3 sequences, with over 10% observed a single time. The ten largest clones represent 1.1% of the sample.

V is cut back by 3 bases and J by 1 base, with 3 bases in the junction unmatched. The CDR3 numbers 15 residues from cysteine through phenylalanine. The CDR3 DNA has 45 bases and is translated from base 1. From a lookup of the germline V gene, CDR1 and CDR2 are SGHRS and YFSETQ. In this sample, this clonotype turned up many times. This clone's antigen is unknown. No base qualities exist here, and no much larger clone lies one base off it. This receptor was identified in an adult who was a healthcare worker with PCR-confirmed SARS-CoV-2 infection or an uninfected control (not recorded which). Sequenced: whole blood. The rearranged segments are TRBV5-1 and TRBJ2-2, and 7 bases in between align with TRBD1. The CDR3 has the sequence CASSWGTENTGELFF. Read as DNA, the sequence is TGCGCCAGCAGCTGGGGGACAGAGAACACCGGGGAGCTGTTTTTT. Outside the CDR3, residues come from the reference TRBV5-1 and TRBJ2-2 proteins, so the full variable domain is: KAGVTQTPRYLIKTRGQQVTLSCSPISGHRSVSWYQQTPGQGLQFLFEYFSETQRNKGNFPGRFSGRQFSNSRSEMNVSTLELGDSALYLCASSWGTENTGELFFGEGSRLTVL.